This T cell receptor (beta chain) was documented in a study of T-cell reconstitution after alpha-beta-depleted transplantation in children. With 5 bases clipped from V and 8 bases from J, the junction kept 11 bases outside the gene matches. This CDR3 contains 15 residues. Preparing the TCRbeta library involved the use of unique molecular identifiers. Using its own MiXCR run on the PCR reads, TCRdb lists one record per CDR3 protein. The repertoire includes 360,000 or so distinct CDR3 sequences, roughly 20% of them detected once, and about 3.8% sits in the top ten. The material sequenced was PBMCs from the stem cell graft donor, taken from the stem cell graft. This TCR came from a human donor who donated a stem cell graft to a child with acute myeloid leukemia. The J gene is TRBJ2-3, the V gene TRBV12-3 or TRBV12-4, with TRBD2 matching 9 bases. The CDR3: CASSPSREGRATQYF. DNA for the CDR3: TGTGCCAGCAGTCCCTCGCGGGAGGGAAGGGCTACGCAGTATTTT.